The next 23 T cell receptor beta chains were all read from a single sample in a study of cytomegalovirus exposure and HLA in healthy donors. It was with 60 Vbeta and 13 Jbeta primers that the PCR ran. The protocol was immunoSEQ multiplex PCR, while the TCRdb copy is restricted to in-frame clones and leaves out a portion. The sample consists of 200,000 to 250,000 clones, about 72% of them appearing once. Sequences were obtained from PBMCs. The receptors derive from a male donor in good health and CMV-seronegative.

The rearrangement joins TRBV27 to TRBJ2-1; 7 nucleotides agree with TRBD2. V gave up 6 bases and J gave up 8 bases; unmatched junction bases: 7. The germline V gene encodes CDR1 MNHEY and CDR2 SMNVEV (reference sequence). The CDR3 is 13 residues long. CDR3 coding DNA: TGTGCCAGCAGCCTACTAGCGCCGGATGAGCAGTTCTTC. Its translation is CASSLLAPDEQFF.

The CDR3 sequence: CASSADRGSWTGELFF. DNA for the CDR3: TGTGCCAGCAGCGCAGACAGGGGAAGTTGGACCGGGGAGCTGTTTTTT. The gene calls are TRBV9 and TRBJ2-2, with 8 bases fitting TRBD1. The CDR3 loop spans 16 amino acids. The trim removed 3 bases at V and 5 bases at J, leaving 9 bases unmatched. From germline, CDR1 is SGDLS and CDR2 YYNGEE.

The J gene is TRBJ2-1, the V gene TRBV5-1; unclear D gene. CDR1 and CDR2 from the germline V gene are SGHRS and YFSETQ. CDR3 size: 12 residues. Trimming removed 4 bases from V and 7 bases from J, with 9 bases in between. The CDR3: CASSLGVNEQFF. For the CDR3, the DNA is TGCGCCAGCAGCCTCGGAGTGAATGAGCAGTTCTTC.

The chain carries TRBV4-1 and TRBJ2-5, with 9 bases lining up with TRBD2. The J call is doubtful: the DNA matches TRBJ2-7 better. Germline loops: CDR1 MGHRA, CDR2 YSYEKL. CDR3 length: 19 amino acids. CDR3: CASSHIPLIAGELFYEQYF. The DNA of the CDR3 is TGCGCCAGCAGCCATATACCACTTATAGCGGGAGAGCTTTTCTACGAGCAGTACTTC.

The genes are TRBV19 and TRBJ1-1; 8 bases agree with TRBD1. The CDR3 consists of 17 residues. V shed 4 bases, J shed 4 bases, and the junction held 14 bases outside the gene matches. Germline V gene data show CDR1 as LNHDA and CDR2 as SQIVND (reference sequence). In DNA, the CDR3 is TGTGCCAGTAGTAAAGGACAGGGTGCCGTCTTGAGCACTGAAGCTTTCTTT. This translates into CASSKGQGAVLSTEAFF.

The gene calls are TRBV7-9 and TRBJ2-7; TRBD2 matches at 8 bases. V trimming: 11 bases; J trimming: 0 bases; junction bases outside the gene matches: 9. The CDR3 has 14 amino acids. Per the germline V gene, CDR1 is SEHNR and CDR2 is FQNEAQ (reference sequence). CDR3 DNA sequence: TGTGCCGTGAGTCTAGCGGGCCCCTCCTACGAGCAGTACTTC. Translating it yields CAVSLAGPSYEQYF. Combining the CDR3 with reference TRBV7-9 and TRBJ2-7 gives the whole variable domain DTGVSQNPRHKITKRGQNVTFRCDPISEHNRLYWYRQTLGQGPEFLTYFQNEAQLEKSRLLSDRFSAERPKGSFSTLEIQRTEQGDSAMYLCAVSLAGPSYEQYFGPGTRLTVT.

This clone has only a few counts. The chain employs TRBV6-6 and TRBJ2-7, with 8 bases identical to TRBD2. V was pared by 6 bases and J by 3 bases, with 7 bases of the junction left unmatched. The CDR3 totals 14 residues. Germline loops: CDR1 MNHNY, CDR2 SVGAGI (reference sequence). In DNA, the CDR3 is TGTGCCAGCAGGCCCGGTGCGGGGGGCTACGAGCAGTACTTC. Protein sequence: CASRPGAGGYEQYF.

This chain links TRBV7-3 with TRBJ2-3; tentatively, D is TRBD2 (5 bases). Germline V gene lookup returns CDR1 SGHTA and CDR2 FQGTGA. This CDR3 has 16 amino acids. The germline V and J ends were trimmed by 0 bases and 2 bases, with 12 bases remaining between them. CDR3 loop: CASSLTGFGNTDTQYF. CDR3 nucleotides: TGTGCCAGCAGCTTAACAGGATTCGGGAACACAGATACGCAGTATTTT.

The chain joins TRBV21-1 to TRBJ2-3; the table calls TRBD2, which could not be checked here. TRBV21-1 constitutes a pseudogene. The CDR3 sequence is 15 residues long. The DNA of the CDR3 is TGTGCCAGCCCGGGGACGGGAGAACTACCAGATACGCAGTATTTT. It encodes CASPGTGELPDTQYF.

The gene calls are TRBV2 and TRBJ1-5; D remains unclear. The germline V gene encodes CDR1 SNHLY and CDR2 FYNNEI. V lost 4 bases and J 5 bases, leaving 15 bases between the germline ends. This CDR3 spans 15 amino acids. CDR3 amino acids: CASSGANPSDQPQHF. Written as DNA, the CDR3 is TGTGCCAGCAGTGGCGCCAACCCGTCGGATCAGCCCCAGCATTTT.

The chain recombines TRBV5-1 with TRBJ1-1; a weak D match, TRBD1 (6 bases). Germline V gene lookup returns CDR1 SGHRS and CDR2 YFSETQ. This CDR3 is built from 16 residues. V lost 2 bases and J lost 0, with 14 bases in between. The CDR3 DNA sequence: TGCGCCAGCAGCTTCGATCCAGGGGCCATGAACACTGAAGCTTTCTTT. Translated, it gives CASSFDPGAMNTEAFF.

CDR3 sequence: CASSLVRDSYEQYF. The CDR3 DNA reads as TGTGCCAGCAGCTTGGTGCGGGACTCCTACGAGCAGTACTTC. This chain uses TRBV5-5 with TRBJ2-7, with D perhaps matching TRBD2 (6 bases). Trimming removed 0 bases at V and 0 bases at J, with 7 bases between. The germline V gene has CDR1 SGHKS and CDR2 YYEKEE (reference sequence). The CDR3 is made up of 14 amino acids.

In nucleotides, the CDR3 is TGTGCCAGCAGCTGGAGGACAGGGACTAGCACAGATACGCAGTATTTT. Protein product: CASSWRTGTSTDTQYF. The chain carries TRBV5-6 and TRBJ2-3, with 8 bases aligning to TRBD1. The CDR3 length is 16 residues. Unmatched junction bases numbered 6, after V lost 3 bases and J lost 0 bases. The germline V gene encodes CDR1 SGHDT and CDR2 YYEEEE.

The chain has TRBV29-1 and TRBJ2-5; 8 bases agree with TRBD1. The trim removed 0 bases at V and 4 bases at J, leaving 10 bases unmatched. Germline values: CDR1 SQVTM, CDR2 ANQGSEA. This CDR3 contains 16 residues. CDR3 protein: CSVEDDQGAQLETQYF. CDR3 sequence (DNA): TGCAGCGTTGAAGACGACCAGGGGGCGCAGTTAGAGACCCAGTACTTC.

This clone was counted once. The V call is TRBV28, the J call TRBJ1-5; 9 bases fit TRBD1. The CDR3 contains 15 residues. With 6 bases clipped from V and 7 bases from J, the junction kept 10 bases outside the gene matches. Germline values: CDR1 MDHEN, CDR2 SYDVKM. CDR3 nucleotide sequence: TGTGCCAGCAGGAAAATACAGGGGGCCTTACAGCCCCAGCATTTT. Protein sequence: CASRKIQGALQPQHF. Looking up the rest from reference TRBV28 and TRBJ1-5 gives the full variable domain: DVKVTQSSRYLVKRTGEKVFLECVQDMDHENMFWYRQDPGLGLRLIYFSYDVKMKEKGDIPEGYSVSREKKERFSLILESASTNQTSMYLCASRKIQGALQPQHFGDGTRLSIL.

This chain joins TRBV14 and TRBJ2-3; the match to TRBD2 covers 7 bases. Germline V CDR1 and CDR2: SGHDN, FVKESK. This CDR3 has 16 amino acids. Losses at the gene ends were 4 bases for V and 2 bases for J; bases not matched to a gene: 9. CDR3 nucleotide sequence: TGTGCCAGCAGCCCCTTTCCGGGACTAAACACAGATACGCAGTATTTT. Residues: CASSPFPGLNTDTQYF.

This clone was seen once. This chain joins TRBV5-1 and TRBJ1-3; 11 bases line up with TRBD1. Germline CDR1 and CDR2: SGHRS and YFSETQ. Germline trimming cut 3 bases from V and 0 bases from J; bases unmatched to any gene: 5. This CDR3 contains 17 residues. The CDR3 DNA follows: TGCGCCAGCAGCTGGGCCGGGACAGGGGGCTCTGGAAACACCATATATTTT. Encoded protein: CASSWAGTGGSGNTIYF.

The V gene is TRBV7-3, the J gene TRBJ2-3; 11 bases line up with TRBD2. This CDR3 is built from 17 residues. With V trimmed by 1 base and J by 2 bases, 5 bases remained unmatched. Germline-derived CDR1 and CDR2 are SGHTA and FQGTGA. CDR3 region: CASSLNRLAGPTDTQYF. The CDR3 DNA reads TGTGCCAGCAGCTTAAATAGACTAGCGGGACCCACAGATACGCAGTATTTT.

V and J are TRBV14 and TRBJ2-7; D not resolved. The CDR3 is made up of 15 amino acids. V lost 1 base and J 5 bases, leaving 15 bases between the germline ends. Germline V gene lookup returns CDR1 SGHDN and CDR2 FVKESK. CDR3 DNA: TGTGCCAGCAGCCAAGGGCTGCGTATAACTAACGAGCAGTACTTC. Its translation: CASSQGLRITNEQYF.

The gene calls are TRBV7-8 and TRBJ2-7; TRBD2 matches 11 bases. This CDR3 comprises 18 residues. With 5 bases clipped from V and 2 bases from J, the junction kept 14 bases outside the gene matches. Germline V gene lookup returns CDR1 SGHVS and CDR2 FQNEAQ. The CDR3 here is CASSIEAATSGIAYEQYF. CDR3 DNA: TGTGCCAGCAGCATCGAAGCTGCGACTAGCGGGATTGCCTACGAGCAGTACTTC.

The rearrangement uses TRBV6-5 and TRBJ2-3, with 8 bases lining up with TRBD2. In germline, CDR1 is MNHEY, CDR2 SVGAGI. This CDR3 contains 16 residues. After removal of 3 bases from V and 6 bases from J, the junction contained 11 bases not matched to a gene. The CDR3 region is CASSYTSGSYKDTQYF. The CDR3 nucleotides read TGTGCCAGCAGTTATACAAGCGGGAGCTACAAGGATACGCAGTATTTT.

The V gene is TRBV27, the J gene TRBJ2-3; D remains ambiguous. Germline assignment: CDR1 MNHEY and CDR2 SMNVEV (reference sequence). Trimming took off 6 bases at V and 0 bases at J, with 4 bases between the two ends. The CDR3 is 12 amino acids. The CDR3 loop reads CASRRSTDTQYF. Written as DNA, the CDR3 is TGTGCCAGCAGGAGGAGCACAGATACGCAGTATTTT.

In nucleotides, the CDR3 is TGCGCCAGCAGCCAACAGGGGGCTACTTACGAGCAGTACTTC. This sequence encodes CASSQQGATYEQYF. This sequence joins TRBV4-1 and TRBJ2-7; TRBD1 matches at 8 bases. V lost 2 bases and J lost 4; bases outside the gene matches: 4. Per the germline V gene, CDR1 is MGHRA and CDR2 is YSYEKL. The CDR3 sequence is 14 residues long.